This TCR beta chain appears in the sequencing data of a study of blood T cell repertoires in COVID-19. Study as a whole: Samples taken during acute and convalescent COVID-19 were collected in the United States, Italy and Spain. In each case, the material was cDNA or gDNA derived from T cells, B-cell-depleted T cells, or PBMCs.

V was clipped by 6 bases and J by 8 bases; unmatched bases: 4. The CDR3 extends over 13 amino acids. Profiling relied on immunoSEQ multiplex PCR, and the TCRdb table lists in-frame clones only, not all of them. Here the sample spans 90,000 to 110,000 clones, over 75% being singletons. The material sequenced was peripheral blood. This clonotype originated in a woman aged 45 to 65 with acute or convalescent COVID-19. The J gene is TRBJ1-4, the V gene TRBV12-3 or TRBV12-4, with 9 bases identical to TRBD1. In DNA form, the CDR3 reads TGTGCCAGCAGGGGACAGGGTCGGGAAAAACTGTTTTTT. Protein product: CASRGQGREKLFF.